The 15 T cell receptor beta chains reported below all come from one sample, sequenced in a study of T cells in Graves' hyperthyroidism and ophthalmopathy. RNA transcripts served as the template for amplifying TCR beta CDR3 regions. Primed by the HTBI set, a first-round RT-PCR was run on the TCR CDR3. TCRdb used MiXCR to reprocess the multiplex PCR reads, holding one entry per CDR3 protein. The sample has around 350,000 distinct CDR3 sequences; 15% to 20% are singletons. Sequenced material: blood. These receptor sequences come from a woman under 30 with Graves' hyperthyroidism.

This clonotype was seen ten or more times. This chain uses TRBV20-1 with TRBJ1-1; D unclear. Germline assignment: CDR1 DFQATT and CDR2 SNEGSKA (reference sequence). CDR3 length equals 15 residues. The V gene lost 0 bases and the J gene lost 0 bases, with 11 bases spanning the gap. This chain's CDR3 is CSARDGVLMNTEAFF. Written as DNA, the CDR3 is TGCAGTGCTAGAGATGGGGTCCTGATGAACACTGAAGCTTTCTTT.

This clonotype appeared many times. The CDR3 here is CASVGATGELFF. Written as DNA, the CDR3 is TGTGCCAGCGTCGGGGCCACCGGGGAGCTGTTTTTT. The gene calls are TRBV28 and TRBJ2-2; D could derive from TRBD1 or TRBD2 (5 bases each). Trimming removed 8 bases from V and 4 bases from J, with 8 bases in between. This CDR3 is 12 amino acids long. Germline CDR1 reads MDHEN; CDR2 reads SYDVKM.

This clonotype was observed at least ten times. V is TRBV12-3 or TRBV12-4 and J is TRBJ1-1; tentatively, D is TRBD1 (6 bases). This CDR3 region has 15 residues. V was trimmed by 6 bases and J by 5 bases, leaving 19 bases between them. DNA of the CDR3: TGTGCCAGCAGCCTCAAACGGGGGGCAAGTACTGAAGCTTTCTTT. Its protein product is CASSLKRGASTEAFF.

This clonotype was detected ten times or more. The V and J genes are TRBV20-1 and TRBJ1-1, with TRBD1 identical over 7 bases. V trimming: 5 bases; J trimming: 3 bases; junction bases outside the gene matches: 9. Germline V lookup: CDR1 DFQATT, CDR2 SNEGSKA (reference sequence). CDR3 length equals 14 residues. CDR3 residues: CSAPAPGTDTEAFF. The CDR3, as DNA: TGCAGTGCTCCCGCCCCCGGGACAGACACTGAAGCTTTCTTT.

This clonotype is termed medium-sized. The J gene is TRBJ1-2, the V gene TRBV28; no clear D gene. The CDR3 contains 14 residues. Trimming removed 5 bases at V and 8 bases at J, with 18 bases between. CDR1 is MDHEN, CDR2 SYDVKM, per germline. CDR3 amino acids: CASSTLPLARGYTF. DNA of the CDR3: TGTGCCAGCAGTACACTACCCCTCGCGAGGGGCTACACCTTC.

This clonotype was counted at least ten times. The gene calls are TRBV27 and TRBJ1-1; the D gene is possibly TRBD1 (6 bases). V was shortened by 4 bases and J by 7 bases, with 13 bases between the two germline ends. CDR3 length equals 13 residues. Germline V lookup: CDR1 MNHEY, CDR2 SMNVEV (reference sequence). The CDR3 sequence is CASSYGAGVEAFF. CDR3 nucleotides: TGTGCCAGCAGTTACGGGGCAGGGGTTGAAGCTTTCTTT.

The chain combines TRBV11-1 with TRBJ2-3; unclear D gene. CDR3 length equals 17 residues. The ends were cut back, 2 bases at V and 1 base at J, with 16 bases in the middle. Germline V gene sequence: CDR1 SGHAT, CDR2 FQDESV (reference sequence). CDR3 region: CASSLSLGPTRTDTQYF. CDR3 nucleotides: TGTGCCAGCAGCTTATCTCTAGGGCCTACCCGCACAGATACGCAGTATTTT.

Of note for this clonotype: This sequence may be a read error, since a much larger clone differs from it by one base. This sequence joins TRBV5-3 and TRBJ2-5; TRBD1 matches at 7 bases. TRBV5-3 qualifies as an ORF whose function is uncertain. The CDR3 consists of 15 residues. CDR3 in amino acids: CVSNAFSGQQETQYF. The DNA of the CDR3 is TGTGTCAGCAACGCGTTCTCGGGACAGCAAGAGACCCAGTACTTC.

The chain links TRBV5-8 to TRBJ2-5; D is perhaps TRBD2 (6 bases). With 8 bases removed from V and 5 bases from J, the gap between germline ends came to 22 bases. The CDR3 contains 15 residues. Germline V gives CDR1 SGHTS, CDR2 YDEGEE. CDR3 sequence (DNA): TGTGCCAGTCTGGAAGGGAACTTTGGGGGGGAGACCCAGTACTTC. It translates to CASLEGNFGGETQYF.

The gene calls are TRBV19 and TRBJ1-5; maybe TRBD1 (5 bases). Trimming stripped 8 bases from V and 2 bases from J, with 16 bases between. The germline V gene encodes CDR1 LNHDA and CDR2 SQIVND (reference sequence). The CDR3 spans 15 residues. The DNA of the CDR3 is TGTGCCAGTTCGCCCAGGGAATGGGGCAATCAGCCCCAGCATTTT. Its translation is CASSPREWGNQPQHF.

This clonotype appeared a few times. The CDR3 does not end in the conserved phenylalanine or tryptophan, so this is likely a read error. V and J are TRBV4-2 and TRBJ2-2; 7 bases match TRBD2. CDR3 size: 19 residues. With V trimmed by 0 bases and J by 1 base, 11 bases remained unmatched. Germline values: CDR1 LGHNA, CDR2 YNFKEQ. The CDR3 loop is CASSQDTLPGTKNTGELFL. CDR3 sequence (DNA): TGTGCCAGCAGCCAAGACACCCTGCCCGGGACTAAGAACACCGGGGAGCTGTTTCTT.

A remark on this clonotype: This could be a read error, since a much larger clone is one nucleotide away. The V gene is TRBV13, the J gene TRBJ2-7, with a weak D call TRBD2 (7 bases). The CDR3 runs to 14 residues. CDR1 is PRHDT and CDR2 is FYEKMQ in the germline V gene (reference sequence). The CDR3 coding sequence is TGTGCCAGCAGCTTACTTGGGGGGGCCTACGAGCAGTGCTTC. This codes for CASSLLGGAYEQCF.

The rearrangement links TRBV12-3 or TRBV12-4 to TRBJ2-3; perhaps TRBD1 as D (6 bases). V gave up 3 bases and J gave up 6 bases, with 10 bases separating them. The CDR3 spans 13 residues. The CDR3 here is CASSFTGIDTQYF. As DNA, the CDR3 is TGTGCCAGCAGTTTTACAGGGATCGATACGCAGTATTTT.

There are many counts of this clonotype. This rearrangement joins TRBV20-1 to TRBJ1-1; unclear D gene. V was trimmed by 0 bases and J by 4 bases, leaving 15 bases between them. This CDR3 contains 15 residues. Germline V lookup: CDR1 DFQATT, CDR2 SNEGSKA (reference sequence). The CDR3 protein is CSARDSRGVSTEAFF. Here the CDR3 DNA reads TGCAGTGCTAGAGATAGCCGCGGGGTGAGCACTGAAGCTTTCTTT.

This clonotype was counted many times. V gene TRBV20-1 combines with J gene TRBJ1-5, with 7 positions matching TRBD1. The germline CDR1 and CDR2 sequences are DFQATT and SNEGSKA (reference sequence). V lost 6 bases to trimming and J lost 0 bases; unmatched junction nucleotides: 8. This CDR3 region has 15 residues. The DNA of the CDR3 is TGCAGTGCGCAAGGGACAGACTATAGCAATCAGCCCCAGCATTTT. Translating it yields CSAQGTDYSNQPQHF.